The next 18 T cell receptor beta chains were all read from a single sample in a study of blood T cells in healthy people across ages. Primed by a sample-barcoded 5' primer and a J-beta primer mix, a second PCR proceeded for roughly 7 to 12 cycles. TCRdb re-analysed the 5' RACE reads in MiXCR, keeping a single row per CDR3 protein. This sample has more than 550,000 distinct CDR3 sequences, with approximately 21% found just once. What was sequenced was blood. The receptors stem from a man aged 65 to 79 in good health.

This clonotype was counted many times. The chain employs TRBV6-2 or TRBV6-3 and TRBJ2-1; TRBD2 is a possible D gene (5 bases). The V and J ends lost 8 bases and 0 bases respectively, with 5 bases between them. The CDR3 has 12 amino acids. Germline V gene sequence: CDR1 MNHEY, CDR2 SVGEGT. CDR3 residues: CASGSSYNEQFF. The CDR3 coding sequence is TGTGCCAGCGGGAGCTCCTACAATGAGCAGTTCTTC.

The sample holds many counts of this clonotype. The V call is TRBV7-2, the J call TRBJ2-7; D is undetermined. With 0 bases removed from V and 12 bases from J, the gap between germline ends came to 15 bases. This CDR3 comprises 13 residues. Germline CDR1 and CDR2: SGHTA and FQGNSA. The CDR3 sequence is CASSLASFHPPYF. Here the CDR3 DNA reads TGTGCCAGCAGCTTAGCTTCGTTTCATCCGCCGTACTTC.

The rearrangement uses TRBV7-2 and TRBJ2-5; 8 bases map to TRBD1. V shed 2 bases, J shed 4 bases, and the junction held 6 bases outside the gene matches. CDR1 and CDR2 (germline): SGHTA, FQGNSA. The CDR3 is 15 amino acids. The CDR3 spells CASSLPTGGTETQYF. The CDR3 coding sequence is TGTGCCAGCAGCTTACCAACAGGGGGAACAGAGACCCAGTACTTC.

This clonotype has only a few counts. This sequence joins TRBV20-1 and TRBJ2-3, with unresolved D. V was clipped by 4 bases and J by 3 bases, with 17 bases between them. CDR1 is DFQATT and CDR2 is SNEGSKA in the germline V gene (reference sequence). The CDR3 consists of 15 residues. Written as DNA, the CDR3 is TGCAGTGCTAACCCGAGCCTACAGAGGACAGATACGCAGTATTTT. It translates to CSANPSLQRTDTQYF.

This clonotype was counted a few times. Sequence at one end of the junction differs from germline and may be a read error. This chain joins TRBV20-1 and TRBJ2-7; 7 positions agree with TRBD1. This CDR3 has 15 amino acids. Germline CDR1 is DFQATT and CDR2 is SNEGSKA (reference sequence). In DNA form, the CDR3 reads TGCAGTGCTAGAGATTTCGGACAGGCCTCCTACGAACAGTACTTC. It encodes CSARDFGQASYEQYF.

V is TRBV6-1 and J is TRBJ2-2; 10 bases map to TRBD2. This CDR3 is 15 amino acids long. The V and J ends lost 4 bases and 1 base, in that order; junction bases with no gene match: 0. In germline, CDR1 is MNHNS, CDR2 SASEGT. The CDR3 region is CASSGLAGNTGELFF. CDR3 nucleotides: TGTGCCAGCAGTGGACTAGCGGGGAACACCGGGGAGCTGTTTTTT.

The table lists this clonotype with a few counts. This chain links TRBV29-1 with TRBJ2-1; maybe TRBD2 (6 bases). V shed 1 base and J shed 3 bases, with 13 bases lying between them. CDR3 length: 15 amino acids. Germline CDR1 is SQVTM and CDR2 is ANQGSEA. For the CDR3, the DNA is TGCAGCGTTGAAGTCGTGGGAGGAGACTACAATGAGCAGTTCTTC. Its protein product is CSVEVVGGDYNEQFF.

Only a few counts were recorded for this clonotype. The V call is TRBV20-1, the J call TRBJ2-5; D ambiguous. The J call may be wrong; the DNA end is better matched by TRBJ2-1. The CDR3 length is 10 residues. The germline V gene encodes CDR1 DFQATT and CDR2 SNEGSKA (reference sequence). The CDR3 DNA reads TGCAGTGCCCACTATGGTGAGCAGTTCTTC. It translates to CSAHYGEQFF.

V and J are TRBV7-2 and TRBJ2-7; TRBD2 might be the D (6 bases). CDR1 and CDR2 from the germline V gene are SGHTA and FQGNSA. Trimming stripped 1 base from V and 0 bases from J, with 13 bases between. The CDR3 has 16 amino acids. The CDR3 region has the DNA TGTGCCAGCAGCTTAGATGGGACTGGGGGCTCCTACGAGCAGTACGTC. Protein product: CASSLDGTGGSYEQYV.

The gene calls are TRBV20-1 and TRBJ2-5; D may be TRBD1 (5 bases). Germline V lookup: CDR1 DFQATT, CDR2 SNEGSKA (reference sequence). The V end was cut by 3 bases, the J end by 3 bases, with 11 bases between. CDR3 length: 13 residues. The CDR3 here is CSASTVDKETQYF. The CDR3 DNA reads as TGCAGTGCTAGTACGGTGGACAAAGAGACCCAGTACTTC.

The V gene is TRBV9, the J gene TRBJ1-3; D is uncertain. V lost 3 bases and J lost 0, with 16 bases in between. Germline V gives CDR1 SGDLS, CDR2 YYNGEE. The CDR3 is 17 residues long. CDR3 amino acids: CASSGGLGSLSGNTIYF. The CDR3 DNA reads TGTGCCAGCAGCGGGGGTCTGGGCAGCCTCTCTGGAAACACCATATATTTT.

CDR3 sequence reads: CASSLARLLDTDTQYF. The CDR3 nucleotides read TGTGCCAGCAGCTTAGCCCGACTACTAGACACAGATACGCAGTATTTT. The V gene is TRBV7-2, the J gene TRBJ2-3; possible D gene TRBD2, 5 bases. CDR1 SGHTA and CDR2 FQGNSA come from the germline V gene. The CDR3 spans 16 residues. V shed 0 bases and J shed 2 bases, with 12 bases lying between them.

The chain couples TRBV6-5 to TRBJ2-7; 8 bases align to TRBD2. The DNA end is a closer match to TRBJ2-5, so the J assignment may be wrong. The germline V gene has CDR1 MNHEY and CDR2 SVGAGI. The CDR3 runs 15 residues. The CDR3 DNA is TGTGCCAGCAGTTACTCGCTTCCTAGCGGGGAGACCCAGTACTTC. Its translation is CASSYSLPSGETQYF.

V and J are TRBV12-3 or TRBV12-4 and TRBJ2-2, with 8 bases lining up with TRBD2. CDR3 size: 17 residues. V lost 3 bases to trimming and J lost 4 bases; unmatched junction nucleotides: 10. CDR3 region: CASSFERERVITGELFF. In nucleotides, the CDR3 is TGTGCCAGCAGTTTCGAGCGGGAGCGCGTAATCACCGGGGAGCTGTTTTTT.

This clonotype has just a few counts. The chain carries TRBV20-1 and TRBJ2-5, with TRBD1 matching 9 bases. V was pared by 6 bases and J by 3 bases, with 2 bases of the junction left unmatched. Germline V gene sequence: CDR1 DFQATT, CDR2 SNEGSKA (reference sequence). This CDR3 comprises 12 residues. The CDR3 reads CSAGQGKETQYF. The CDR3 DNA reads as TGCAGTGCAGGACAGGGGAAAGAGACCCAGTACTTC.

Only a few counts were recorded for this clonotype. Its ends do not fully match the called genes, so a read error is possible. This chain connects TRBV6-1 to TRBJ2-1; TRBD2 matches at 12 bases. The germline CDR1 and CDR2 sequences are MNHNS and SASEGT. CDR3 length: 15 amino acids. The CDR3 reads CASSEGLAGYNEQFF. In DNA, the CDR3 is TGTGCCAGCAGCGAAGGACTAGCGGGATACAATGAGCAGTTCTTC.

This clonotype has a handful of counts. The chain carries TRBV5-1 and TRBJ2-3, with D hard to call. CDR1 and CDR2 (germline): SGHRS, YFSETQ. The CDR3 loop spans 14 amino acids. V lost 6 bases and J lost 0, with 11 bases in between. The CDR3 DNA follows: TGCGCCAGCAACCCCCGGGCTAGCACAGATACGCAGTATTTT. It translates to CASNPRASTDTQYF.

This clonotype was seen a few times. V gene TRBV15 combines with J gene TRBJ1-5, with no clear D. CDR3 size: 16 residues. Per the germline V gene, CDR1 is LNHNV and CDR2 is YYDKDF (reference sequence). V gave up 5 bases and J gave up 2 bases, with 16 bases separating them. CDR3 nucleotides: TGTGCCACCAGCGCGGACCCAAGCGTTGGCAATCAGCCCCAGCATTTT. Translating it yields CATSADPSVGNQPQHF.